The 5 T cell receptor beta chains below were found in one sample sequenced in a study of CD8+CD57+ T cells in acquired aplastic anemia. Genomic DNA constituted the template upon which TCR beta VDJ and CDR3 profiling was performed. TCRdb analysed the reads with MiXCR anew, one entry per CDR3 protein. The sample has about 40,000 distinct CDR3 sequences; under 80% are singletons. All sequencing subjects had displayed CD8+CD57+ cell expansion on flow cytometry. Source material: sorted CD4+, CD8+, or CD8+CD57+ T cells (not recorded which) from PBMCs. Source of these receptors: a human donor with aplastic anemia.

This clonotype was observed at least ten times. The CDR3 DNA sequence: TGCAGTGCTTACCGAGGGACGAACACTGAAGCTTTCTTT. Residues: CSAYRGTNTEAFF. The rearrangement uses TRBV20-1 and TRBJ1-1; D is possibly TRBD1 (5 bases). V lost 5 bases, J lost 1 base, and 11 bases lay in between. CDR3 size: 13 residues. The V gene's germline CDR1 is DFQATT and CDR2 SNEGSKA (reference sequence).

The chain uses TRBV29-1 and TRBJ2-7; 7 nucleotides match TRBD1. Germline-derived CDR1 and CDR2 are SQVTM and ANQGSEA. V gave up 7 bases and J gave up 2 bases; unmatched junction bases: 5. The CDR3 has 12 amino acids. The CDR3 is CSARDSTYEQYF. The CDR3 DNA sequence: TGCAGCGCCCGGGACAGTACCTACGAGCAGTACTTC.

The chain employs TRBV20-1 and TRBJ1-2, with TRBD1 matching over 7 bases. The germline CDR1 and CDR2 sequences are DFQATT and SNEGSKA (reference sequence). After removal of 4 bases from V and 2 bases from J, the junction contained 1 base not matched to a gene. This CDR3 spans 12 amino acids. The CDR3 coding sequence is TGCAGTGCTAAGACAGGGAACTATGGCTACACCTTC. Translation: CSAKTGNYGYTF.

The J gene is TRBJ2-3, the V gene TRBV20-1; TRBD1 matches at 7 bases. The V gene end was trimmed by 6 bases and the J gene end by 4 bases; junction bases not matched to a gene: 4. This CDR3 region has 12 residues. The germline V gene encodes CDR1 DFQATT and CDR2 SNEGSKA (reference sequence). In nucleotides, the CDR3 is TGCAGTGCCGGGACAGTGGCAGATACGCAGTATTTT. Protein product: CSAGTVADTQYF.

This clonotype showed up just once. This chain uses TRBV2 with TRBJ2-5; either TRBD1 or TRBD2 may supply D (5 bases each). Germline V gene lookup returns CDR1 SNHLY and CDR2 FYNNEI. Deletions cut 0 bases from V and 1 base from J, with 21 bases between. The CDR3 extends over 19 amino acids. The CDR3 loop is CASSEARINWDGSQETQYF. In DNA form, the CDR3 reads TGTGCCAGCAGTGAAGCCCGGATTAATTGGGACGGATCCCAAGAGACCCAGTACTTC.